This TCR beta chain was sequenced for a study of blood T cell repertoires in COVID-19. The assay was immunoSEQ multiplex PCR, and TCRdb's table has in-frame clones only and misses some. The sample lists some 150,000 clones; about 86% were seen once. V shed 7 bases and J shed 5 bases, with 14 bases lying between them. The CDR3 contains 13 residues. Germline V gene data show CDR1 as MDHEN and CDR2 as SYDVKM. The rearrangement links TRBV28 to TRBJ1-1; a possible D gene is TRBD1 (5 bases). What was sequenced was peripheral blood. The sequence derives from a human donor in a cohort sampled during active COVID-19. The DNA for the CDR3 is TGTGCCAGCAAGGTAGGGGTCCGAACTGAAGCTTTCTTT. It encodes CASKVGVRTEAFF.